This TCR beta chain was captured in a study of T cells after yellow fever vaccination. General study results and limits: In FACS-sorted repertoires, abundant clonotypes from the bulk population could appear as contaminants.

TCRdb reprocessed the 5' RACE reads with MiXCR, giving one entry per CDR3 protein. The repertoire holds hundreds of thousands of distinct CDR3 sequences, with 13% as singletons. Only a few counts were recorded for this clonotype. Its matching antigen is unknown. The clonotype was recovered from a man younger than 45 who received the YFV17D yellow fever vaccine. The source material was PBMCs, sampled on the day of the yellow fever booster vaccination.

The chain's CDR3 is CASSLTGIEQYF. The CDR3 DNA reads as TGTGCCAGCAGCCTGACAGGAATCGAGCAGTACTTC. The rearrangement joins TRBV27 to TRBJ2-7; TRBD1 might be the D (6 bases). CDR3 size: 12 residues. Germline CDR1 is MNHEY and CDR2 is SMNVEV (reference sequence). V was shortened by 6 bases and J by 6 bases, with 12 bases between the two germline ends.